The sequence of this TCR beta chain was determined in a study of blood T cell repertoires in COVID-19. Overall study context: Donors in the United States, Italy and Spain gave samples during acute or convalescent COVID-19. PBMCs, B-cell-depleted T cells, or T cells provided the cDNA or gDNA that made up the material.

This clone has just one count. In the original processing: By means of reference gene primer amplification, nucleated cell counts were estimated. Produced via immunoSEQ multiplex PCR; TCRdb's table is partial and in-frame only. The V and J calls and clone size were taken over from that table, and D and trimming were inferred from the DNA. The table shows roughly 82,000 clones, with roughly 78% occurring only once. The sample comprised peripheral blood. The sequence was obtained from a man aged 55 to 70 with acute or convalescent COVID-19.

The CDR3 DNA reads as TGCGCCAGCTCAGATTTGGGACTAGCGGGATCTGGTGAGCAGTTCTTC. Its protein product is CASSDLGLAGSGEQFF. V is TRBV5-1 and J is TRBJ2-1, with 13 positions matching TRBD2. Per germline, CDR1 SGHRS and CDR2 YFSETQ. With 7 bases clipped from V and 9 bases from J, the junction kept 13 bases outside the gene matches. This CDR3 contains 16 residues.